This entry concerns a single T cell receptor (beta chain). Its antigen is not known. This specimen belongs to a study of blood T cells in healthy people across ages. Primed by a sample-barcoded 5' primer and a J-beta primer mix, a second PCR proceeded for about 6 to 12 cycles. TCRdb re-called the 5' RACE reads through MiXCR, storing one row per CDR3 protein. The sample includes 1.5 million to 2 million distinct CDR3 sequences, around 36% of them seen just once. Whole-study findings and limits: Older age went with lower TCR beta diversity per million T cells, in a roughly linear way.

The sequencing input was blood. This clonotype originated in a woman in her thirties in good health.

The CDR3 is CASSPAGGLSSYEQYF. The DNA for the CDR3 is TGTGCCAGCAGCCCTGCCGGGGGCCTTAGCTCCTACGAGCAGTACTTC. The V call is TRBV14, the J call TRBJ2-7; D might be TRBD1 or TRBD2, each matching 6 bases. The CDR3 is 16 residues long. Germline V gene sequence: CDR1 SGHDN, CDR2 FVKESK. V shed 4 bases and J shed 0 bases, with 16 bases lying between them.